These T cell receptor beta chains were read from a single sample in a study of beta chain features in type 1 diabetes. The repertoire was sequenced with immunoSEQ multiplex PCR; TCRdb's copy has only in-frame clones and lacks some. The sample carries hundreds of thousands of clones, 11% to 15% recorded once. Material: naive CD4+ T cells from blood. The receptors come from a young man with type 1 diabetes. Each CDR3 is given with its conserved first and last residue. The D gene is left open where the match is weak. The size field is filled for only some rows; it gives once, few, many or a size class.

TRBD1,TRBJ1-2,-,TRBV9,CASSEGQGMMSYTF,TGTGCCAGCAGCGAGGGACAGGGGATGATGAGCTACACCTTC
-,TRBJ2-7,few,TRBV6-1,CASSVHSESSYEQYF,TGTGCCAGCAGTGTCCACTCCGAGAGCTCCTACGAGCAGTACTTC
-,TRBJ2-7,few,TRBV2,CASIRGGYEQYF,TGTGCCAGCATCAGAGGCGGATACGAGCAGTACTTC
-,TRBJ2-1,-,TRBV7-2,CASSFLTRFDEQFF,TGTGCCAGCAGCTTCCTGACTAGGTTCGATGAGCAGTTCTTC
TRBD2,TRBJ2-5,-,TRBV7-3,CASSEWDYVKTQYF,TGTGCCAGCAGTGAGTGGGACTACGTTAAGACCCAGTACTTC
-,TRBJ1-1,-,TRBV20-1,CSAPRTDEAFF,TGCAGTGCTCCCCGGACAGATGAAGCTTTCTTT
TRBD2,TRBJ2-3,-,TRBV30,CAWSRTSGSADTQYF,TGTGCCTGGAGTAGGACTAGCGGGAGTGCAGATACGCAGTATTTT
-,TRBJ1-2,-,TRBV28,CASSFWAARGYTF,TGTGCCAGCAGTTTTTGGGCCGCGAGGGGCTACACCTTC
-,TRBJ1-1,-,TRBV7-9,CASSADGIGGTEAFF,TGTGCCAGCAGCGCCGATGGGATTGGGGGCACTGAAGCTTTCTTT
TRBD2,TRBJ2-1,once,TRBV15,CATSLRLAGGSEQFF,TGTGCCACCAGCCTTAGACTAGCGGGAGGGAGTGAGCAGTTCTTC
TRBD1,TRBJ1-3,-,TRBV29-1,CSVETDRGGNTIYF,TGCAGCGTTGAAACCGACAGGGGAGGAAACACCATATATTTT
-,TRBJ1-5,few,TRBV21-1,CASSKWPWLGWDQPQHF,TGTGCCAGCAGCAAATGGCCCTGGTTGGGGTGGGATCAGCCCCAGCATTTT
-,TRBJ2-2,few,TRBV19,CASSTGKTGELFF,TGTGCCAGTAGTACAGGGAAGACCGGGGAGCTGTTTTTT
-,TRBJ1-3,few,TRBV18,CASSPSTVSGNTIYF,TGTGCCAGCTCACCGTCGACAGTCTCTGGAAACACCATATATTTT
-,TRBJ2-5,-,TRBV19,CASRRREQETQYF,TGTGCCAGTAGGCGACGCGAACAAGAGACCCAGTACTTC
TRBD2,TRBJ2-7,-,TRBV30,CAWSGTSGTEQYF,TGTGCCTGGAGCGGCACTAGCGGGACTGAGCAGTACTTC
-,TRBJ2-1,-,TRBV5-1,CASSDYNEQFF,TGCGCCAGCAGCGACTACAATGAGCAGTTCTTC
-,TRBJ1-4,-,TRBV6-6,CASTQGGGDEKLFF,TGTGCCAGCACCCAAGGGGGGGGCGATGAAAAACTGTTTTTT
TRBD2,TRBJ2-5,-,TRBV9,CASTMSGRALETQYF,TGTGCCAGCACTATGAGCGGGAGGGCCCTAGAGACCCAGTACTTC
-,TRBJ2-1,-,TRBV5-1,CASRPWGSSYNEQFF,TGCGCCAGCAGGCCTTGGGGCTCCAGCTACAATGAGCAGTTCTTC
TRBD1,TRBJ1-2,few,TRBV5-6,CASSLRMGQRYGYTF,TGTGCCAGCAGCTTGCGTATGGGACAGCGCTATGGCTACACCTTC
-,TRBJ2-7,-,TRBV30,CAWDPVEGGEQYF,TGTGCCTGGGATCCCGTTGAAGGGGGGGAGCAGTACTTC
-,TRBJ2-7,-,TRBV6-5,CASSYSKSDFEQYF,TGTGCCAGCAGTTACTCGAAGTCTGACTTCGAGCAGTACTTC
TRBD1,TRBJ2-7,few,TRBV6-5,CASSYGDSVVGEQYF,TGTGCCAGCAGTTACGGGGACAGTGTGGTGGGCGAGCAGTACTTC
-,TRBJ1-2,few,TRBV4-2,CASSQDPGEDYGYTF,TGTGCCAGCAGCCAGGACCCCGGGGAAGACTATGGCTACACCTTC
-,TRBJ2-7,-,TRBV4-3,CASSQGRARTAQAYEQYF,TGCGCCAGCAGCCAAGGCCGGGCTAGAACAGCCCAGGCCTACGAGCAGTACTTC
-,TRBJ1-4,-,TRBV29-1,CSVSGTRNEKLFF,TGCAGCGTGTCCGGGACCCGCAATGAAAAACTGTTTTTT
-,TRBJ2-7,-,TRBV5-1,CASSLEVQSFYEQYF,TGCGCCAGCAGCTTGGAAGTACAATCCTTCTACGAGCAGTACTTC
-,TRBJ1-4,-,TRBV4-1,CASSQDRRGKLFF,TGCGCCAGCAGCCAAGACCGGAGGGGAAAACTGTTTTTT
-,TRBJ2-3,-,TRBV30,CAWSVGLTAYTDTQYF,TGTGCCTGGAGTGTAGGGCTAACCGCCTACACAGATACGCAGTATTTT
-,TRBJ1-1,-,TRBV5-1,CASSLAEALNTEAFF,TGCGCCAGCAGCTTGGCCGAGGCTCTGAACACTGAAGCTTTCTTT
-,TRBJ1-2,few,TRBV9,CASSVADPNYGYTF,TGTGCCAGCAGCGTAGCAGATCCTAACTATGGCTACACCTTC
-,TRBJ2-7,-,TRBV28,CASRGPGSSGGEQYF,TGTGCCAGCAGAGGACCCGGGTCCTCCGGAGGCGAGCAGTACTTC
-,TRBJ2-7,few,TRBV7-2,CASSLVEGSYEQYF,TGTGCCAGCAGCTTAGTTGAAGGCTCCTACGAGCAGTACTTC
-,TRBJ2-5,-,TRBV25-1,CASSEEGLGVWRVETQYF,TGTGCCAGCAGTGAAGAGGGGTTGGGGGTCTGGAGAGTGGAGACCCAGTACTTC
TRBD1,TRBJ2-3,-,TRBV29-1,CSVGRGLWTDTQYF,TGCAGCGTTGGTAGGGGGCTCTGGACAGATACGCAGTATTTT
TRBD1,TRBJ1-5,few,TRBV29-1,CSVGGTGVNQPQHF,TGCAGCGTTGGGGGGACAGGGGTCAATCAGCCCCAGCATTTT
TRBD1,TRBJ1-4,few,TRBV9,CASSVSGTGEKLFF,TGTGCCAGCAGCGTTTCCGGGACAGGGGAAAAACTGTTTTTT
TRBD1,TRBJ2-1,-,TRBV4-2,CASSQARTTGTIPNEQFF,TGTGCCAGCAGCCAAGCTAGGACGACAGGGACCATACCCAATGAGCAGTTCTTC
-,TRBJ2-7,-,TRBV4-2,CASSQISGGLDEQYF,TGTGCCAGCAGCCAAATTTCAGGAGGGCTCGACGAGCAGTACTTC
TRBD1,TRBJ2-2,few,TRBV7-8,CASSPYRDRGWGGELFF,TGTGCCAGCAGCCCATACCGGGACAGGGGATGGGGCGGGGAGCTGTTTTTT